Presented here are 32 T cell receptor beta chains from one specimen sequenced in a study of T cells in Graves' hyperthyroidism and ophthalmopathy. The investigators amplified TCR beta CDR3 regions from RNA transcripts. HTBI primers were used for first-round RT-PCR of the TCR CDR3. Using its own MiXCR run on the multiplex PCR reads, TCRdb lists one record per CDR3 protein. The repertoire holds hundreds of thousands of distinct CDR3 sequences, with approximately 15% as singletons. The source material was blood. The receptor set was obtained from a woman younger than 30 with Graves' hyperthyroidism.

This clonotype was seen a few times. The chain has TRBV6-1 and TRBJ2-7, with 7 bases aligning to TRBD1. This CDR3 has 15 residues. The V segment lost 1 base and the J segment 6 bases; nucleotides outside the gene matches: 9. CDR1 and CDR2 from the germline V gene are MNHNS and SASEGT. CDR3 DNA: TGTGCCAGCAGTGAAGTAAGAGGGGGCCGGGGCGAGCAGTACTTC. This encodes CASSEVRGGRGEQYF.

Only a few counts were recorded for this clonotype. CDR3 sequence reads: CASSFQIPSTDTQYF. The CDR3, as DNA: TGCGCCAGCAGCTTTCAAATACCTAGCACAGATACGCAGTATTTT. This chain uses TRBV5-1 with TRBJ2-3; D is undetermined. The V gene's germline CDR1 is SGHRS and CDR2 YFSETQ. This CDR3 contains 15 residues. Trimming took 2 bases from V and 0 from J, leaving 10 bases between them.

In this sample, this clonotype turned up many times. This chain uses TRBV5-5 with TRBJ2-3; D not certain. This CDR3 spans 12 amino acids. Germline CDR1 SGHKS, CDR2 YYEKEE (reference sequence). The ends were cut back, 4 bases at V and 2 bases at J, with 5 bases in the middle. The CDR3 protein is CASSPHTDTQYF. The CDR3 DNA reads as TGTGCCAGCAGCCCCCACACAGATACGCAGTATTTT.

This clonotype was detected only a few times. This may stem from a read error, because a much larger clone lies one nucleotide away. The genes are TRBV20-1 and TRBJ2-7, with TRBD1 as a possible D gene (6 bases). The CDR3 length is 12 residues. The V gene's germline CDR1 is DFQATT and CDR2 SNEGSKA (reference sequence). CDR3: CGATDRTYEQYF. The CDR3 DNA reads TGCGGTGCTACGGACAGAACCTACGAGCAGTACTTC.

This clonotype was picked up a small number of times. The V and J genes are TRBV7-2 and TRBJ1-2; 12 nucleotides agree with TRBD1. Germline V gene data show CDR1 as SGHTA and CDR2 as FQGNSA. V trimming: 6 bases; J trimming: 6 bases; junction bases outside the gene matches: 11. This CDR3 contains 16 residues. The CDR3 sequence is CASRPSGGQGADGYTF. Here the CDR3 DNA reads TGTGCCAGCAGGCCCTCAGGGGGACAGGGGGCCGATGGCTACACCTTC.

This clonotype appeared many times. The rearrangement uses TRBV5-1 and TRBJ1-6, with unresolved D. The V gene lost 0 bases and the J gene lost 7 bases, with 11 bases spanning the gap. The germline gives CDR1 SGHRS, CDR2 YFSETQ. The CDR3 covers 15 residues. The CDR3 bases are TGCGCCAGCAGCTTGGGTTCGGCCCTAAATTCACCCCTCCACTTT. It codes for CASSLGSALNSPLHF.

This clonotype was detected ten times or more. The chain is built from TRBV27 and TRBJ1-2; TRBD1 aligns across 7 bases. This CDR3 spans 16 amino acids. V was pared by 1 base and J by 4 bases, with 9 bases of the junction left unmatched. Per the germline V gene, CDR1 is MNHEY and CDR2 is SMNVEV (reference sequence). CDR3 sequence (DNA): TGTGCCAGCAGTTTATGGGGGGGACAGAAGAGCTATGGCTACACCTTC. Translated: CASSLWGGQKSYGYTF.

This clonotype was observed at least ten times. V gene TRBV10-3 combines with J gene TRBJ1-2; D is unresolved. This CDR3 is built from 11 residues. CDR1 and CDR2 from the germline V gene are ENHRY and SYGVKD. Trimming stripped 4 bases from V and 2 bases from J, with 2 bases between. The CDR3 sequence is CAISANYGYTF. The DNA of the CDR3 is TGTGCCATCAGTGCCAACTATGGCTACACCTTC.

The table lists this clonotype with many counts. This chain links TRBV6-1 with TRBJ2-1; D gene ambiguous. V was shortened by 0 bases and J by 10 bases, with 13 bases between the two germline ends. Germline loops: CDR1 MNHNS, CDR2 SASEGT. This CDR3 is built from 14 residues. The DNA of the CDR3 is TGTGCCAGCAGTGAAGCACGGCCACCCGGCGAGCAGTTCTTC. Its protein is CASSEARPPGEQFF.

This clonotype was detected ten times or more. The chain links TRBV20-1 to TRBJ2-5, with TRBD2 matching 7 bases. Germline assignment: CDR1 DFQATT and CDR2 SNEGSKA (reference sequence). The CDR3 consists of 14 residues. Trimming at V came to 4 bases and at J to 2 bases, leaving 7 bases not matched to a gene. CDR3 residues: CSAKWGGKQETQYF. CDR3 DNA: TGCAGTGCTAAATGGGGAGGGAAGCAAGAGACCCAGTACTTC.

At least ten counts were recorded for this clonotype. V gene TRBV9 combines with J gene TRBJ2-7, with D perhaps given as TRBD1 or TRBD2 (5 bases each). Between the trimmed V and J ends, which lost 4 bases and 3 bases, there was a span of 14 bases. The CDR3 loop spans 14 amino acids. CDR1 and CDR2 from the germline V gene are SGDLS and YYNGEE. CDR3 in amino acids: CASSPRVGVYEQYF. In nucleotides, the CDR3 is TGTGCCAGCAGCCCCCGCGTGGGGGTCTACGAGCAGTACTTC.

This clonotype was picked up many times. The rearrangement uses TRBV28 and TRBJ1-5; no reliable D call. Trimming pared 3 bases from V and 13 bases from J, leaving 10 bases between. Germline V lookup: CDR1 MDHEN, CDR2 SYDVKM. The CDR3 contains 11 residues. The CDR3 DNA sequence: TGTGCCAGCAGTTTCGGGAGGTTTCAGCATTTT. Protein: CASSFGRFQHF.

Many counts were recorded for this clonotype. The gene calls are TRBV5-1 and TRBJ2-5; TRBD2 agrees at 12 bases. The CDR3 length is 16 residues. Germline assignment: CDR1 SGHRS and CDR2 YFSETQ. V dropped 3 bases and J dropped 5; count of bases not matched to a gene: 8. The CDR3 DNA reads TGCGCCAGCAGCTGGGACGCTAGCGGGGGGGCCGAGACCCAGTACTTC. Translation gives CASSWDASGGAETQYF.

This clonotype has more than one count but fewer than ten. This rearrangement joins TRBV19 to TRBJ2-7; D remains ambiguous. The V gene lost 5 bases and the J gene lost 0 bases, with 17 bases spanning the gap. The CDR3 sequence is 16 residues long. Germline CDR1 and CDR2: LNHDA and SQIVND (reference sequence). CDR3 in DNA: TGTGCCAGTAGTCCCCGTATACTCACAAGCTCCTACGAGCAGTACTTC. Amino acid sequence: CASSPRILTSSYEQYF.

The table lists this clonotype with a few counts. The genes are TRBV6-2 or TRBV6-3 and TRBJ2-1; D ambiguous. Trimming took off 3 bases at V and 9 bases at J, with 12 bases between the two ends. Germline V CDR1 and CDR2: MNHEY, SVGEGT. The CDR3 is made up of 13 amino acids. The CDR3 coding sequence is TGTGCCAGCAGTTATCGTCCGGTAGGTGAGCAGTTCTTC. Amino acids: CASSYRPVGEQFF.

The rearrangement links TRBV20-1 to TRBJ2-5; 10 nucleotides align to TRBD2. Looked up from germline, CDR1 is DFQATT and CDR2 is SNEGSKA (reference sequence). With 6 bases clipped from V and 6 bases from J, the junction kept 10 bases outside the gene matches. The CDR3 consists of 14 residues. The CDR3 loop is CSAKKREGEKTQYF. The CDR3 DNA reads as TGCAGTGCAAAAAAGCGGGAGGGGGAAAAGACCCAGTACTTC.

The rearrangement links TRBV5-6 to TRBJ2-3; D remains unclear. Trimming removed 1 base from V and 6 bases from J, with 3 bases in between. Germline lookup yields CDR1 SGHDT and CDR2 YYEEEE. The CDR3 length is 11 residues. CDR3 sequence reads: CASSLFDTQYF. The CDR3 DNA is TGTGCCAGCAGCTTGTTCGATACGCAGTATTTT.

This clonotype was counted at least ten times. This rearrangement joins TRBV5-1 to TRBJ2-2; the match to TRBD2 covers 8 bases. This CDR3 has 17 residues. Trimming cost V 4 bases and J 4 bases; bases outside gene matches: 12. Looked up from germline, CDR1 is SGHRS and CDR2 is YFSETQ. This chain's CDR3 is CASSPIKAGAITGELFF. The DNA of the CDR3 is TGCGCCAGCAGCCCCATAAAAGCGGGGGCGATCACCGGGGAGCTGTTTTTT.

This clonotype was seen many times. This chain joins TRBV20-1 and TRBJ2-3; tentatively, D is TRBD2 (6 bases). This CDR3 is built from 14 residues. V lost 6 bases and J 5 bases, leaving 18 bases between the germline ends. Germline V gene lookup returns CDR1 DFQATT and CDR2 SNEGSKA (reference sequence). The CDR3 DNA is TGCAGTGCGGTCCAGCGGGCTCTGCAAGATACGCAGTATTTT. It specifies CSAVQRALQDTQYF.

The sample holds a few counts of this clonotype. This rearrangement joins TRBV9 to TRBJ1-5, with 7 bases that match TRBD1. Trimming took 7 bases from V and 0 from J; bases not matched to a gene: 7. CDR3 length: 15 residues. Germline CDR1 reads SGDLS; CDR2 reads YYNGEE. The CDR3 region has the DNA TGTGCCAGCGGAAAGACAGGGAATAGCAATCAGCCCCAGCATTTT. The encoded protein is CASGKTGNSNQPQHF. Using reference TRBV9 and TRBJ1-5 for the parts outside the CDR3, the full variable domain is DSGVTQTPKHLITATGQRVTLRCSPRSGDLSVYWYQQSLDQGLQFLIQYYNGEERAKGNILERFSAQQFPDLHSELNLSSLELGDSALYFCASGKTGNSNQPQHFGDGTRLSIL.

The CDR3 DNA follows: TGTGCCAGCAGCTTCACCCCCGGACTAGTTGGGACAGATACGCAGTATTTT. Protein product: CASSFTPGLVGTDTQYF. The chain recombines TRBV7-3 with TRBJ2-3; 7 bases match TRBD2. The CDR3 length is 17 residues. Germline CDR1 is SGHTA and CDR2 is FQGTGA. V was clipped by 3 bases and J by 3 bases; unmatched bases: 12.

This clonotype was found many times. The chain carries TRBV2 and TRBJ2-7; D gene ambiguous. Trimming left V 6 bases short and J 4 bases short, with 16 bases between. This CDR3 has 14 residues. The germline V gene encodes CDR1 SNHLY and CDR2 FYNNEI. This chain's CDR3 is CASRKKKGPYEQYF. CDR3 nucleotides: TGTGCCAGCAGGAAGAAGAAGGGCCCGTACGAGCAGTACTTC.

The chain joins TRBV18 to TRBJ1-2; D is ambiguous. The CDR3 has 14 residues. Germline V lookup: CDR1 KGHSH, CDR2 LQKENI. Trimming left V 3 bases short and J 3 bases short, with 11 bases between. Written as DNA, the CDR3 is TGTGCCAGCTCACCGAACAGCGGCGACTATGGCTACACCTTC. It translates to CASSPNSGDYGYTF.

This clonotype was recorded at least ten times. The chain couples TRBV27 to TRBJ2-3; no firm D call. The CDR3 spans 12 residues. In germline, CDR1 is MNHEY, CDR2 SMNVEV (reference sequence). V lost 5 bases to trimming and J lost 2 bases, with 5 bases between them. In DNA, the CDR3 is TGTGCCAGCAGTCGTCTCACAGATACGCAGTATTTT. Its protein product is CASSRLTDTQYF.

This clonotype has a count of ten or more. V gene TRBV27 combines with J gene TRBJ2-3; no clear D. V dropped 10 bases and J dropped 1 base, with 18 bases sitting between them. The CDR3 spans 15 residues. CDR1 MNHEY and CDR2 SMNVEV come from the germline V gene (reference sequence). CDR3 coding DNA: TGTGCCACTCAACGGGTCGGTTTCGGCACAGATACGCAGTATTTT. The encoded protein is CATQRVGFGTDTQYF.

This clonotype was recorded at least ten times. The V call is TRBV12-3 or TRBV12-4, the J call TRBJ1-4; 7 bases agree with TRBD1. V was pared by 2 bases and J by 6 bases, with 9 bases of the junction left unmatched. The CDR3 is 16 amino acids. The CDR3 nucleotides are TGTGCCAGCAGTTTATGGCGGGGGACAGATTATGAAAAACTGTTTTTT. It translates to CASSLWRGTDYEKLFF.

This clonotype has ten or more counts. The chain couples TRBV5-1 to TRBJ2-7; D is undetermined. The V gene's germline CDR1 is SGHRS and CDR2 YFSETQ. V was clipped by 2 bases and J by 1 base, with 10 bases between them. The CDR3 spans 14 residues. CDR3 sequence (DNA): TGCGCCAGCAGCTTAAGCCGATTTTCCTACGAGCAGTACTTC. Translated: CASSLSRFSYEQYF. The full variable domain, its missing parts supplied by reference TRBV5-1 and TRBJ2-7, is KAGVTQTPRYLIKTRGQQVTLSCSPISGHRSVSWYQQTPGQGLQFLFEYFSETQRNKGNFPGRFSGRQFSNSRSEMNVSTLELGDSALYLCASSLSRFSYEQYFGPGTRLTVT.

This clonotype appeared many times. This chain links TRBV30 with TRBJ2-7; D is possibly TRBD1 or TRBD2 (6 bases each). CDR1 is GTSNPN and CDR2 is SVGIG in the germline V gene (reference sequence). The CDR3 has 17 amino acids. Trimming took off 3 bases at V and 2 bases at J, with 23 bases between the two ends. CDR3 coding DNA: TGTGCCTGGAGCGAACCCCTGGGGGCGGGAACGGCCTACGAGCAGTACTTC. Protein: CAWSEPLGAGTAYEQYF.

Many counts were recorded for this clonotype. This chain joins TRBV6-5 and TRBJ2-7; D gene uncertain. V lost 0 bases to trimming and J lost 2 bases, with 11 bases between them. The CDR3 sequence is 15 residues long. Germline V gene lookup returns CDR1 MNHEY and CDR2 SVGAGI. The CDR3 is CASSYSSNRAYEQYF. CDR3 DNA sequence: TGTGCCAGCAGTTACTCGAGCAACCGGGCCTACGAGCAGTACTTC.

This clonotype appeared once. This chain joins TRBV20-1 and TRBJ2-5; D uncertain. Germline V lookup: CDR1 DFQATT, CDR2 SNEGSKA (reference sequence). This CDR3 is 12 amino acids long. The V gene lost 0 bases and the J gene lost 4 bases, with 6 bases spanning the gap. In DNA, the CDR3 is TGCAGTGCTAGAGATTTCGTAGAGACCCAGTACTTC. Encoded protein: CSARDFVETQYF.

The chain has TRBV20-1 and TRBJ1-2; D call uncertain. V lost 0 bases, J lost 2 bases, and 7 bases lay in between. Germline V gene sequence: CDR1 DFQATT, CDR2 SNEGSKA (reference sequence). This CDR3 spans 13 amino acids. The CDR3 reads CSARERQNYGYTF. The CDR3 DNA sequence: TGCAGTGCTAGAGAGCGGCAGAACTATGGCTACACCTTC.

In this sample, this clonotype turned up a few times. The chain employs TRBV24-1 and TRBJ1-2, with TRBD1 identical over 8 bases. Germline V gene data show CDR1 as KGHDR and CDR2 as SFDVKD. Germline trimming cut 3 bases from V and 4 bases from J; bases unmatched to any gene: 12. This CDR3 is built from 17 residues. Here the CDR3 DNA reads TGTGCCACCAGTGATGGACAGGGAACAACTTCTGGCTATGGCTACACCTTC. It specifies CATSDGQGTTSGYGYTF.